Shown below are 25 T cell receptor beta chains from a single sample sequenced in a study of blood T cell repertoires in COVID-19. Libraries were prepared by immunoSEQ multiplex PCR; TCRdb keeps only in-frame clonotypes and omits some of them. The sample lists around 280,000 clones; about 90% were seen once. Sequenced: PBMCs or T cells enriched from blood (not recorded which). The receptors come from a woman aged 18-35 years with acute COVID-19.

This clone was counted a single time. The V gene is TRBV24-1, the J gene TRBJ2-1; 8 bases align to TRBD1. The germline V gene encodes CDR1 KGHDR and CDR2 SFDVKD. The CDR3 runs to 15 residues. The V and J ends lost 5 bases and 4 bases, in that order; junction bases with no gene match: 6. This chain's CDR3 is CATSVQGTGYNEQFF. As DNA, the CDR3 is TGTGCCACCAGTGTCCAGGGGACAGGTTACAATGAGCAGTTCTTC.

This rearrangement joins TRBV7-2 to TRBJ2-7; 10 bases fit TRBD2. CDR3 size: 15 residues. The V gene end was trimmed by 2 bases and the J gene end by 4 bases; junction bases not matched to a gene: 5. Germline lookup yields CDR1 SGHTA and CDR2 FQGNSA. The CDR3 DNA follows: TGTGCCAGCAGCTTACAGTCACTAGCGGGGTACGAGCAGTACTTC. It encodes CASSLQSLAGYEQYF.

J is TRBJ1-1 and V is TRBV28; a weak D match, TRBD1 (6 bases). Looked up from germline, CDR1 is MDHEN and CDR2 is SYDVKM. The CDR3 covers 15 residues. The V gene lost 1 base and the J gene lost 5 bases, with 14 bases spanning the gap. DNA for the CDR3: TGTGCCAGCAGTTTATCGGCAGGGGTCGGGACTGAAGCTTTCTTT. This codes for CASSLSAGVGTEAFF.

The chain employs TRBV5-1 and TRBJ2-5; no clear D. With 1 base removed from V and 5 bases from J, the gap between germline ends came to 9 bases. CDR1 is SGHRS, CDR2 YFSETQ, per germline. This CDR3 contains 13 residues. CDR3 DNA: TGCGCCAGCAGCTTGATGGTAGAGGAGACCCAGTACTTC. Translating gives CASSLMVEETQYF.

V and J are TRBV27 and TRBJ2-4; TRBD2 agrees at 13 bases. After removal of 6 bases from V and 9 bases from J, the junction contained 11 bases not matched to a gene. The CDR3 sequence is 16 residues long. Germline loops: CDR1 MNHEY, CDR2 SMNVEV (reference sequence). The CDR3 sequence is CASRRGLAGDSVIQYF. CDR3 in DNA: TGTGCCAGCAGACGCGGACTAGCGGGAGACTCGGTCATTCAGTACTTC.

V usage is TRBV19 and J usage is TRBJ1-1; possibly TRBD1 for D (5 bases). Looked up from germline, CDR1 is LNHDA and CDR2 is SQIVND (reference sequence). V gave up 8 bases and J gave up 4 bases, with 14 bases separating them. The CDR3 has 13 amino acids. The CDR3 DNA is TGTGCCAGTCGGGAATGGAGGGGCACTGAAGCTTTCTTT. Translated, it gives CASREWRGTEAFF.

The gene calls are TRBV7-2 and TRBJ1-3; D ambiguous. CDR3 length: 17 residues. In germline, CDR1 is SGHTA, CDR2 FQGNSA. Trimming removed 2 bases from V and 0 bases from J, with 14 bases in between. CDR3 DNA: TGTGCCAGCAGCTTAATCAACCCCCGAGTCTCTGGAAACACCATATATTTT. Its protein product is CASSLINPRVSGNTIYF.

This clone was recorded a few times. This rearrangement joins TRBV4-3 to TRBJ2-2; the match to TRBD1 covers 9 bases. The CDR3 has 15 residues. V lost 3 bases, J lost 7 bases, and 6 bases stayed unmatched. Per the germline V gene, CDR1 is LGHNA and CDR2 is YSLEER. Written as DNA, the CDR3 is TGCGCCAGCAGCCATGACACAGGGGGCAACGGGGAGCTGTTTTTT. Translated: CASSHDTGGNGELFF.

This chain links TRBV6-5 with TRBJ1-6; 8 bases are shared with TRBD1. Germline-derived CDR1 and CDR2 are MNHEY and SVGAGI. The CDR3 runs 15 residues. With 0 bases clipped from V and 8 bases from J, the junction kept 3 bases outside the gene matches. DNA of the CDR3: TGTGCCAGCAGTTACTCGACCAGGGGGCATTCACCCCTCCACTTT. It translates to CASSYSTRGHSPLHF.

The CDR3 sequence is CASSTRQGSDPYNSPLHF. The CDR3 DNA is TGTGCCAGCAGCACCCGACAGGGGTCAGACCCCTATAATTCACCCCTCCACTTT. The chain recombines TRBV21-1 with TRBJ1-6; the table's D call TRBD1 went unverified against the DNA. TRBV21-1 is noted as a pseudogene. This CDR3 comprises 18 residues.

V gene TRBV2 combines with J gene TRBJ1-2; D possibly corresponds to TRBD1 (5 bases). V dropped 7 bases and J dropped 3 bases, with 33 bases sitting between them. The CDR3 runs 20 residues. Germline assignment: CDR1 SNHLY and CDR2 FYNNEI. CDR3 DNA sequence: TGTGCCAGCAATGGGCAAAGGGAAAGGGGCAGTTTGGGTTTTCACTATGGCTACACCTTC. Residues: CASNGQRERGSLGFHYGYTF. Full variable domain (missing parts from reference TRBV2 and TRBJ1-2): EPEVTQTPSHQVTQMGQEVILRCVPISNHLYFYWYRQILGQKVEFLVSFYNNEISEKSEIFDDQFSVERPDGSNFTLKIRSTKLEDSAMYFCASNGQRERGSLGFHYGYTFGSGTRLTVV.

DNA for the CDR3: TGTGCCACCAGTGATTTAGGGACTAGCGGGGTGGATGAGCAGTTCTTC. Its translation: CATSDLGTSGVDEQFF. The V call is TRBV24-1, the J call TRBJ2-1; 13 bases fit TRBD2. The junction had 4 bases not matched to a gene; V was cut back by 1 base and J by 8 bases. Germline V CDR1 and CDR2: KGHDR, SFDVKD. This CDR3 spans 16 amino acids.

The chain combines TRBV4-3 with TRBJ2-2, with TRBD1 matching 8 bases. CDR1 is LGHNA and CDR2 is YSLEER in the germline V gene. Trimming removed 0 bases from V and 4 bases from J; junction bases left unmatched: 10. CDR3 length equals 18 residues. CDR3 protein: CASSQDRGTGRSTGELFF. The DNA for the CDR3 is TGCGCCAGCAGCCAAGATCGAGGGACAGGACGTAGCACCGGGGAGCTGTTTTTT.

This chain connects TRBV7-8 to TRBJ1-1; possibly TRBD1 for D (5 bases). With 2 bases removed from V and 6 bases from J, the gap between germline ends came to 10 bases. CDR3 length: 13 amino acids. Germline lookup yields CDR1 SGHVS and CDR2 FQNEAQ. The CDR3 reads CASSLRGFPEAFF. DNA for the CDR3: TGTGCCAGCAGCTTACGGGGGTTTCCTGAAGCTTTCTTT.

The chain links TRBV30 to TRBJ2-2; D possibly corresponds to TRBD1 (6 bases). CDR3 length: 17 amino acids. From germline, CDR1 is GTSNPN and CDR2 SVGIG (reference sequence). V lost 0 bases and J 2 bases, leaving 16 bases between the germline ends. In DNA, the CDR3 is TGTGCCTGGAGTGTCCTAAACAGGGTCCTTAACACCGGGGAGCTGTTTTTT. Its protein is CAWSVLNRVLNTGELFF.

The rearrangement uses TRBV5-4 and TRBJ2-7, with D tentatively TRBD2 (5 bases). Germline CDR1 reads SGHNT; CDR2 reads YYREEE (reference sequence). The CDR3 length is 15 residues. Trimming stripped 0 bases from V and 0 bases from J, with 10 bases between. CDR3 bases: TGTGCCAGCAGCTTGGCCGGAGGAAGCTCCTACGAGCAGTACTTC. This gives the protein CASSLAGGSSYEQYF. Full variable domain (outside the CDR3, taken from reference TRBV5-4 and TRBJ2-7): ETGVTQSPTHLIKTRGQQVTLRCSSQSGHNTVSWYQQALGQGPQFIFQYYREEENGRGNFPPRFSGLQFPNYSSELNVNALELDDSALYLCASSLAGGSSYEQYFGPGTRLTVT.

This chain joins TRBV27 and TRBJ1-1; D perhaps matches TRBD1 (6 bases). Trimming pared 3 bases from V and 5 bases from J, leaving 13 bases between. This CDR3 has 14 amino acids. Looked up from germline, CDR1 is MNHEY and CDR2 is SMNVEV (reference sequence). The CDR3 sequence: CASSLRTGTTEAFF. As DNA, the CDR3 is TGTGCCAGCAGTTTGCGAACCGGGACAACTGAAGCTTTCTTT.

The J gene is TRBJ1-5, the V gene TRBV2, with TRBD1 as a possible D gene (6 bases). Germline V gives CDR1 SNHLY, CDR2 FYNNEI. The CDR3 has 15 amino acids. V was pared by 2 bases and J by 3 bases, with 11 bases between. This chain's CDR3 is CASSERQGYNQPQHF. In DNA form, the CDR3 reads TGTGCCAGCAGTGAACGGCAGGGGTACAATCAGCCCCAGCATTTT.

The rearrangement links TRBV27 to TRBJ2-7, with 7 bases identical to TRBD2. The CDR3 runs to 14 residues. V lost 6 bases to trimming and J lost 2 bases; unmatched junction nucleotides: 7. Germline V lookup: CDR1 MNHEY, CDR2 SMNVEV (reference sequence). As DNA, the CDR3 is TGTGCCAGCAGCCCCGGGCGGGAGCCCTACGAGCAGTACTTC. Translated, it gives CASSPGREPYEQYF.

CDR3 sequence (DNA): TGTGCCAGCAGTTACGTAGCGGGAGTTTACGAGCAGTACTTC. Residues: CASSYVAGVYEQYF. V usage is TRBV6-2 or TRBV6-3 and J usage is TRBJ2-7; 9 positions agree with TRBD2. Unmatched junction bases numbered 3, after V lost 2 bases and J lost 4 bases. Germline loops: CDR1 MNHEY, CDR2 SVGEGT. The CDR3 runs to 14 residues.

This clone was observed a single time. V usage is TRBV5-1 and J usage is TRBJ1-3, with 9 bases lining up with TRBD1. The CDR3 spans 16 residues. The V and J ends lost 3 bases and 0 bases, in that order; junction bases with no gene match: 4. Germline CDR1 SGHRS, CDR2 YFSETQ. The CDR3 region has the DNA TGCGCCAGCAGCTCCCGACAGGGGGTCTCTGGAAACACCATATATTTT. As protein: CASSSRQGVSGNTIYF. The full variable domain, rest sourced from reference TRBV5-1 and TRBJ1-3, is KAGVTQTPRYLIKTRGQQVTLSCSPISGHRSVSWYQQTPGQGLQFLFEYFSETQRNKGNFPGRFSGRQFSNSRSEMNVSTLELGDSALYLCASSSRQGVSGNTIYFGEGSWLTVV.

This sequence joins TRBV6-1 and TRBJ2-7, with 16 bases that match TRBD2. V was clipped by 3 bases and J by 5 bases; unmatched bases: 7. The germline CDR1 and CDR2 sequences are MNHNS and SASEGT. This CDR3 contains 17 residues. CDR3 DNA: TGTGCCAGCAGTGAGGGACTAGCGGGAGGGCGGGAGGACGAGCAGTACTTC. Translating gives CASSEGLAGGREDEQYF.

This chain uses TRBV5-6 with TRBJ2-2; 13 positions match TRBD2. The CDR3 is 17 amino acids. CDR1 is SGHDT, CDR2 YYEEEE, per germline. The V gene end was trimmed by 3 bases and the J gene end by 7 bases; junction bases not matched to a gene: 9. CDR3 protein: CASSSGLAGVLSGELFF. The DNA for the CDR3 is TGTGCCAGCAGCTCCGGACTAGCGGGAGTACTTAGCGGGGAGCTGTTTTTT.

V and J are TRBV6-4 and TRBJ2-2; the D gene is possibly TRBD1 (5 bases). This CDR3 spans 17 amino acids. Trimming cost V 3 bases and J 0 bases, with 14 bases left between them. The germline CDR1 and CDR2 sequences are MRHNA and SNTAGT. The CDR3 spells CASSETSRVANTGELFF. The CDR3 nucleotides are TGTGCCAGCAGTGAGACCTCCAGGGTTGCGAACACCGGGGAGCTGTTTTTT.

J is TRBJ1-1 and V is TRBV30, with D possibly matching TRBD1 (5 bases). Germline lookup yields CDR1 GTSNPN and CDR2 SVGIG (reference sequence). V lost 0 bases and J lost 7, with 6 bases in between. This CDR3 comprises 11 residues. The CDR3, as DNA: TGTGCCTGGAGTGTAGGGGTTGAAGCTTTCTTT. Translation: CAWSVGVEAFF.